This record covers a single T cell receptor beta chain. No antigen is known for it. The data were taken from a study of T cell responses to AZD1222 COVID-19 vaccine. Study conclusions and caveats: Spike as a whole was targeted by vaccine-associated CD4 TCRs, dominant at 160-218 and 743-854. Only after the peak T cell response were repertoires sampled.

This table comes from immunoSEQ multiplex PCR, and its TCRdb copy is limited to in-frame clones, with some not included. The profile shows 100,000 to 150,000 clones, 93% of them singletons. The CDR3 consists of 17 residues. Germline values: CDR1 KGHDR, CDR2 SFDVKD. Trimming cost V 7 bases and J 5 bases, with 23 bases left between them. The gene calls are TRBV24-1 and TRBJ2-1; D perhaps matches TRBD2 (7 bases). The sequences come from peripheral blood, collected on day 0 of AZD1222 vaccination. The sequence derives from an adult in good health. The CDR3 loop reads CATSEPGRGAQDNEQFF. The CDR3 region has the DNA TGTGCCACCAGCGAACCCGGCCGGGGGGCCCAGGACAATGAGCAGTTCTTC.